This entry describes one T cell receptor (beta chain). Its target is unknown. Trimming cost V 6 bases and J 0 bases, with 14 bases left between them. CDR1 is MRHNA, CDR2 SNTAGT, per germline. The CDR3 is 15 amino acids. The entry originates in a study of T cell responses to AZD1222 COVID-19 vaccine. In the study overall: Second-dose schedules of about 4 or about 12 weeks were combined. Points from the study as a whole: Seropositive AZD1222 recipients at baseline numbered only six or seven. White British donors predominated, females outnumbered males, and clonal diversity was possibly underestimated.

Profiled with immunoSEQ multiplex PCR; TCRdb holds only in-frame clones, not every one. The sample lists approximately 150,000 clones; roughly 92% were seen once. The clonotype comes from an adult in good health. The chain combines TRBV6-4 with TRBJ1-2; D uncertain. Here the sequenced sample was peripheral blood, taken on day 0 of AZD1222 vaccination. The CDR3 sequence is CASREHPRANYGYTF. As DNA, the CDR3 is TGTGCCAGCAGGGAACACCCGCGAGCTAACTATGGCTACACCTTC.